Following are 6 T cell receptor beta chains from one sample sequenced in a study of OX40 agonist ivuxolimab in advanced cancers. Here immunoSEQ multiplex PCR was the method, and the copy in TCRdb shows in-frame clones only, minus some. The data hold approximately 22,000 clones, with about 88% observed a single time. The source was CD4+ or CD8+ T cells sorted from blood, collected in a trial of the OX40 agonist ivuxolimab. These receptors were taken from an adult with an advanced solid tumor such as melanoma, head and neck, liver or kidney cancer.

The V and J genes are TRBV6-5 and TRBJ2-7; D is possibly TRBD1 (5 bases). This CDR3 spans 15 amino acids. Trimming left V 2 bases short and J 0 bases short, with 11 bases between. Germline CDR1 MNHEY, CDR2 SVGAGI. CDR3 region: CASSYLQGYSYEQYF. Here the CDR3 DNA reads TGTGCCAGCAGTTACCTCCAGGGTTACTCCTACGAGCAGTACTTC.

This sequence joins TRBV5-1 and TRBJ2-2, with TRBD2 matching 8 bases. The germline CDR1 and CDR2 sequences are SGHRS and YFSETQ. The CDR3 runs to 20 residues. With V trimmed by 4 bases and J by 0 bases, 17 bases remained unmatched. CDR3 DNA sequence: TGCGCCAGCAGCCCGGATCTGGTGTCTAGCGGGTACGCGAACACCGGGGAGCTGTTTTTT. Translating gives CASSPDLVSSGYANTGELFF.

The chain employs TRBV2 and TRBJ2-1; 10 positions match TRBD2. Trimming at V came to 4 bases and at J to 3 bases, leaving 3 bases not matched to a gene. The CDR3 sequence is 15 residues long. Germline V CDR1 and CDR2: SNHLY, FYNNEI. CDR3 sequence: CASSATSGNYNEQFF. CDR3 DNA sequence: TGTGCCAGCAGTGCTACTAGCGGGAACTACAATGAGCAGTTCTTC.

V usage is TRBV27 and J usage is TRBJ2-5; TRBD2 might be the D (6 bases). V was pared by 4 bases and J by 5 bases, with 14 bases between. Germline V gene lookup returns CDR1 MNHEY and CDR2 SMNVEV (reference sequence). This CDR3 comprises 14 residues. The CDR3 DNA reads TGTGCCAGCAGTTCTAATGGGGACTGGGAGACCCAGTACTTC. Translation gives CASSSNGDWETQYF.

This chain joins TRBV28 and TRBJ2-1; D tentatively fits TRBD1 or TRBD2 (5 bases each). Germline CDR1 is MDHEN and CDR2 is SYDVKM. With 6 bases removed from V and 0 bases from J, the gap between germline ends came to 21 bases. The CDR3 length is 18 residues. In nucleotides, the CDR3 is TGTGCCAGCAGCCTATTACACGGGGCTGAGAGCTCCTACAATGAGCAGTTCTTC. This gives the protein CASSLLHGAESSYNEQFF.

The chain combines TRBV4-3 with TRBJ2-1; D is unclear. Deletions cut 2 bases from V and 2 bases from J, with 16 bases between. Germline V gene data show CDR1 as LGHNA and CDR2 as YSLEER. The CDR3 extends over 17 amino acids. In DNA, the CDR3 is TGCGCCAGCAGCCAACATACGAACGCCGAACCCTACAATGAGCAGTTCTTC. It translates to CASSQHTNAEPYNEQFF.